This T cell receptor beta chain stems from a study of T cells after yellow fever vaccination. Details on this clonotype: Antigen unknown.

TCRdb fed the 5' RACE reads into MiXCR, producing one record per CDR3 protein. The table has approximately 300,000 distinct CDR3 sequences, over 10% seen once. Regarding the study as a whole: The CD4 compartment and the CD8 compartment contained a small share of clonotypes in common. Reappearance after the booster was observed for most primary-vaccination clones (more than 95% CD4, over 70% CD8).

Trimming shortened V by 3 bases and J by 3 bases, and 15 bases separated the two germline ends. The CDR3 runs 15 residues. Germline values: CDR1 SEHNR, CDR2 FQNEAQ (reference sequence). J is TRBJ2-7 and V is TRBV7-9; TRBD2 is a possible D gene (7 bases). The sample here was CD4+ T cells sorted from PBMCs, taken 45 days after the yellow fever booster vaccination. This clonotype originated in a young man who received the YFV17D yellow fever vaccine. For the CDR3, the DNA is TGTGCCAGCAGCTTGGCTGGGGGGGCCCTCTACGAGCAGTACTTC. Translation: CASSLAGGALYEQYF. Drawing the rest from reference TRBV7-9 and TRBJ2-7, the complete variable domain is DTGVSQNPRHKITKRGQNVTFRCDPISEHNRLYWYRQTLGQGPEFLTYFQNEAQLEKSRLLSDRFSAERPKGSFSTLEIQRTEQGDSAMYLCASSLAGGALYEQYFGPGTRLTVT.